Given below is one T cell receptor beta chain in context. This clonotype was seen repeatedly, ten times or more. The antigen it binds to is not known. Base qualities are not at hand, and no much larger clone is one base apart. This sample was taken from a study of regulatory T cells in long-lasting Graves disease (dated by TCRdb to 2020 to 2022). About the investigation overall: Newly diagnosed Graves' disease patients had taken antithyroid drugs for less than 3 months. Patients with persistent Graves' disease were compared with patients with newly diagnosed Graves' disease using TCR sequencing and RNA sequencing of peripheral blood. The study was conducted in China and was registered as a clinical trial. A total of around 35 samples underwent TCR sequencing: around 13 from persistent and around 20 from newly diagnosed Graves' disease patients. What the study reported, not specific to this receptor: More public clonotypes were shared among persistent patients (roughly 2,700) than among newly diagnosed patients (more than 900). Sequencing and analysis were limited to the TCR beta chain. Persistent Graves' disease patients showed lower TCR Shannon entropy and fewer highly expanded clones than newly diagnosed patients, suggesting clonal expansion. Persistent disease showed preferential use of TRBV28, TRBJ1-2 and TRBJ2-5, whereas newly diagnosed disease favored TRBV20-1 and TRBJ2-1. As a limitation, the authors acknowledged that the small sample size may reduce accuracy. The study examined only peripheral blood because the primary lesion, thyroid tissue, could not be accessed.

This sample's time point label indicates: newly diagnosed GD, antithyroid drugs for less than 3 months. RNA was extracted from PBMCs in TRIzol for both TCR sequencing and RNA sequencing. The diagnosis of Graves' disease was made according to American Thyroid Association guidelines. Patients for the study were recruited at an endocrinology department in Xi'an, China. From each patient, 7.5 to 9.5 milliliters of peripheral blood was collected into an EDTA anticoagulant tube. Ficoll Paque Plus density gradient separation was used to isolate PBMCs, and no further T cell sorting was done. An Agilent 2100 Bioanalyzer and agarose gel were used to check RNA quality, while a NanoDrop 2000 measured RNA concentration. From the cysteine through the phenylalanine, the CDR3 covers 13 amino acids. Just CDR3 DNA is preserved here, 39 bases in frame from base 1. Between the V and J ends, shortened by 1 base and 8 bases respectively, the junction contains 11 bases. For CDR1 and CDR2, the germline V gene lists SNHLY and FYNNEI.

Libraries were built with multiplex PCR. The run used an Illumina HiSeq 4000. TCR beta libraries were built with iRepertoire HTBI primers and Arm-PCR amplification of CDR3 regions. PCR products were gel purified before sequencing. Regarding the original processing steps: Gene usage analysis of CDR3 amino acid clonotypes relied on the approximately 60 TRBV and 14 TRBJ segments identified across samples. COPE and FqMerger were used to merge the filtered high-quality paired reads into contigs. BLAST was used to align contigs to the IMGT TRBV, TRBD and TRBJ reference genes, and CDR3 was defined following IMGT. Clonotypes above 0.1% frequency were classified as highly expanded clones. Repertoire diversity was measured by Shannon entropy, and V-J evenness by the Gini coefficient. Public clonotypes were defined as clonotypes shared by more than one individual. Using fastp trimming at Q25 and MiXCR clonotype assembly, TCRdb reanalyzed the public sequencing data and kept in-frame beta chains. Rows matching on CDR3 protein sequence are summarized as one entry with the most common DNA and genes. The V and J calls reflect TCRdb's pipeline rather than the authors' work. In all, the sample holds a few hundred thousand distinct CDR3 sequences, and over 9.5% of those were seen once. The ten top clones hold under 20% of the sample.

The data were also submitted as part of a second study, on T cells in Graves' hyperthyroidism and ophthalmopathy. The second study, in turn, reports: Stable Graves' hyperthyroidism was defined as the absence of progression to ophthalmopathy over 18 months of follow-up. Hyperthyroidism patients were aged 18 to 65 years and newly diagnosed, with disease duration of less than 2 months. Any patient with an uncontrolled infection, another autoimmune disease, pregnancy or lactation was excluded. Diagnoses relied on clinical symptoms, serum thyroxine and TRAb, thyroid ultrasound and orbital computed tomography. The TCR CDR3 was subjected to a first round of RT-PCR using the HTBI primer set and the Qiagen OneStep RT-PCR kit. Most expanded thyroid clonotypes (frequency above 0.001) were also found in blood, which suggests that blood repertoires may mirror thyroid immune responses. A 13 V-J signature model separated ophthalmopathy from stable hyperthyroidism, with over 85% sensitivity and around 84% specificity in cross-validation and 80%/75% in testing. In validation, progression to ophthalmopathy was predicted by the model with 55% to 71% sensitivity and 72.22% specificity, a median of approximately 6.5 months before onset. A discovery cohort of roughly 100 patients, 43 with Graves' ophthalmopathy and fewer than 65 with stable Graves' hyperthyroidism, was used to find distinguishing TCR V-J signatures. Prospective prediction of ophthalmopathy was tested in an independent validation cohort consisting of fewer than 20 hyperthyroidism patients and about 17 patients who later progressed to ophthalmopathy. For training and testing, the 100 or so patients in the discovery cohort were randomly divided in a 7:3 ratio. Thyroid tissue and blood T-cell repertoires from about 6 Graves' hyperthyroidism patients were also compared in the study. After blood sampling, hyperthyroidism patients were treated with methimazole at a starting dose of 30 mg daily, and ophthalmopathy patients were treated with high-dose intravenous methylprednisolone. Libraries were constructed in a second round of multiplex PCR, after which size selection and purification were performed. Sequencing of the libraries was done on an Illumina HiSeq2000 using paired-end 100 bp reads. SOAPnuke was used to process the raw data, throwing out any read that contained adapters or uncalled bases, had a mean Phred below 15, or lacked an exact constant-primer or identifier match. COPE v1.2.5 was used to merge high-quality paired reads, and clonotypes were defined as unique nucleotide sequences. MiTCR v1.1 was used to align clonotypes to the IMGT TRBV, TRBD and TRBJ reference segments. The analysis was restricted to V-J combinations with a frequency above 0.0001, which together covered roughly 99% of the repertoires. The TCS score was defined as F50 (clonal expansion) divided by E x V (chaos), with BLOSUM62-based TCRdist calculated between CDR3 peptides within each V-J. Welch's t-statistics and random forest reduced just over 500 V-J features to fewer than 15, which were used in a naive Bayes classifier (R e1071). Sample size was not statistically predetermined, and investigators were not blinded to group allocation. According to the paper, TCR Vbeta CDR3 sequencing was carried out on over 130 peripheral blood samples, which came from fewer than 50 ophthalmopathy, approximately 72 hyperthyroidism and some 17 progressor patients.

Source: peripheral blood mononuclear cells (PBMCs), taken at new diagnosis, from a patient treated with antithyroid drugs. The receptor comes from a woman between 18 and 29 years old with Graves disease. Donor details come from another sample of the same person, matched by shared clones. Recombination joined TRBV2 with TRBJ1-2, with the identity of the D gene unclear. The DNA sequence is given as TGTGCCAGCAGTGAAGGGGGTAGTGAGGGCTACACCTTC. This translates into CASSEGGSEGYTF.